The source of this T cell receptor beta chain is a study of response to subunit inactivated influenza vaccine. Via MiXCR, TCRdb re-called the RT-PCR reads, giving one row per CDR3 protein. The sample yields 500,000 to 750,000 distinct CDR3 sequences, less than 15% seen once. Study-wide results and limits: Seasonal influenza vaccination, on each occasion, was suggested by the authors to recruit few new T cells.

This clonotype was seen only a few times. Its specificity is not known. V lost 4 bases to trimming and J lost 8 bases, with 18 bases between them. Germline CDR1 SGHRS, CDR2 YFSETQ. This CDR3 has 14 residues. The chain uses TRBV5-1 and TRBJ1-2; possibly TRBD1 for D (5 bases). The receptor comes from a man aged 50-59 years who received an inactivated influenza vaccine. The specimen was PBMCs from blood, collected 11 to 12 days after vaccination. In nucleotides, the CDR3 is TGCGCCAGCAGCGGGGGGTCCCCCCGGATCGGCTACACCTTC. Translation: CASSGGSPRIGYTF.